The clone carrying this TCR beta chain has at least ten counts. Trimming stripped 0 bases from V and 2 bases from J, with 8 bases between. The germline V gene has CDR1 DFQATT and CDR2 SNEGSKA (reference sequence). The CDR3 runs 13 residues. The data were obtained in a study of T-cell memory formation after mild COVID-19. TCRdb used MiXCR to reprocess the 5' RACE reads, holding one entry per CDR3 protein. Of tens of thousands of distinct CDR3 sequences in the sample, over 13% were seen once. Sequencing was carried out using PBMCs or a T cell subset sorted from them (not recorded which). The V call is TRBV20-1, the J call TRBJ2-7; D possibly corresponds to TRBD2 (5 bases). The TCR was taken from a man younger than 35 who had mild COVID-19 (a few samples of this study predate the infection). Cell type and time point are not known. CDR3 residues: CSAREEGAYEQYV. Written as DNA, the CDR3 is TGCAGTGCTAGAGAAGAGGGCGCCTACGAGCAGTACGTC.